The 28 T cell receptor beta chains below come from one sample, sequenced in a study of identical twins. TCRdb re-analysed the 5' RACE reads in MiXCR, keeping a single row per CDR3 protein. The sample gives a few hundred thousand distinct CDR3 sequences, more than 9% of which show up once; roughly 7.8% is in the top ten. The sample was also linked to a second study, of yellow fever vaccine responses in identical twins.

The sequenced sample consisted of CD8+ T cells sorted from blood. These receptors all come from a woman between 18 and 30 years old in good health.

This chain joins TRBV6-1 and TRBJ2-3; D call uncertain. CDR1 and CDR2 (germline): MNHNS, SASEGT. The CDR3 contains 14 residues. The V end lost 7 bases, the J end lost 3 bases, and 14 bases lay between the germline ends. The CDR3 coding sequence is TGTGCCAGCACCCAAGGGCTAGGGACAGATACGCAGTATTTT. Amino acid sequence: CASTQGLGTDTQYF.

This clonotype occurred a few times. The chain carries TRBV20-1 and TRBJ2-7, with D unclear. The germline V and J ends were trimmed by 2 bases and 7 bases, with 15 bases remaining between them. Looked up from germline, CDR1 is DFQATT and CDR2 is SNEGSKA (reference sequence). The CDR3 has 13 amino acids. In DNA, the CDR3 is TGCAGTGCTAGACAGGCGTACCAATATGAGCAGTACTTC. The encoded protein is CSARQAYQYEQYF.

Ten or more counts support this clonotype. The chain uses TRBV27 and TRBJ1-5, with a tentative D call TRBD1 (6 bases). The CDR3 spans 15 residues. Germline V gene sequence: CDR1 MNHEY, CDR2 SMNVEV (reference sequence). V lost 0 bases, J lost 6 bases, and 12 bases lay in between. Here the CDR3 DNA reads TGTGCCAGCAGTTTATCATGGGGGGCTGGTCAGCCCCAGCATTTT. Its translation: CASSLSWGAGQPQHF.

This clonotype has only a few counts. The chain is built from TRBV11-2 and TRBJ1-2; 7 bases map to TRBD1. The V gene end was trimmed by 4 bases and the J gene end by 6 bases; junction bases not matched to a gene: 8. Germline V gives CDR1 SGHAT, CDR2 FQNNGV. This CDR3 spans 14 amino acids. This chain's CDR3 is CASSSADRRDGYTF. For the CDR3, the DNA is TGTGCCAGCAGCTCCGCGGACAGGAGGGATGGCTACACCTTC. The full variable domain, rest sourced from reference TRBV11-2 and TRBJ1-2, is EAGVAQSPRYKIIEKRQSVAFWCNPISGHATLYWYQQILGQGPKLLIQFQNNGVVDDSQLPKDRFSAERLKGVDSTLKIQPAKLEDSAVYLCASSSADRRDGYTFGSGTRLTVV.

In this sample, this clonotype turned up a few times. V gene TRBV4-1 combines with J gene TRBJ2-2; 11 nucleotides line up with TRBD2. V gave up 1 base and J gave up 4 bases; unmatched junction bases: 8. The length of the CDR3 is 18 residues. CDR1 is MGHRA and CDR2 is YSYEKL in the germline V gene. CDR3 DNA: TGCGCCAGCAGCCAAGGGGGAGGACTAGCGGGTACCACCGGGGAGCTGTTTTTT. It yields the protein CASSQGGGLAGTTGELFF.

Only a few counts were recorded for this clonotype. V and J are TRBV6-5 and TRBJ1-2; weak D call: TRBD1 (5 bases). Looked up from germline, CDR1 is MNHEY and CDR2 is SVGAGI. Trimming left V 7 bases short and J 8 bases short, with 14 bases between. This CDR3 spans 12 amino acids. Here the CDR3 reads CASTTDSHGYTF. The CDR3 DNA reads TGTGCCAGCACCACAGACAGCCACGGCTACACCTTC.

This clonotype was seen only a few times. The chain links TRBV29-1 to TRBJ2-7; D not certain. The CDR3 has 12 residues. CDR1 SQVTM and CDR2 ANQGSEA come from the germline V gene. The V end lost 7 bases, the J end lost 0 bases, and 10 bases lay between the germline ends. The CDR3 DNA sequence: TGCAGCGCCGCTCATAGCTCCTACGAGCAGTACTTC. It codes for CSAAHSSYEQYF.

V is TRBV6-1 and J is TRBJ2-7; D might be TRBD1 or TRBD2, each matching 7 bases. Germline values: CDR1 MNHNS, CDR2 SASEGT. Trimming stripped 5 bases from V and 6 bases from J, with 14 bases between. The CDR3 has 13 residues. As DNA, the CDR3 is TGTGCCAGCAGTACCAGGGGGGGGGGCGAGCAGTACGTC. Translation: CASSTRGGGEQYV.

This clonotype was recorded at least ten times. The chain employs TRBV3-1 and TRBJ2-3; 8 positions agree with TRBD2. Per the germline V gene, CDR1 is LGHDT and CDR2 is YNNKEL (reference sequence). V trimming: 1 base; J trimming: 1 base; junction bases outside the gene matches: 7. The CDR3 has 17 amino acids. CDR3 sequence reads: CASSQVTSGGGTDTQYF. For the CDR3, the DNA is TGTGCCAGCAGCCAAGTTACTAGCGGAGGTGGCACAGATACGCAGTATTTT.

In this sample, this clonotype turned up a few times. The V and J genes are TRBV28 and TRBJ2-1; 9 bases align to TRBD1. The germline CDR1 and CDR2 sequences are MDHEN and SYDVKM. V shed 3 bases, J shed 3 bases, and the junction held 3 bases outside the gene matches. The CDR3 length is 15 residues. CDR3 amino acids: CASSFTGQGYNEQFF. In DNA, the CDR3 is TGTGCCAGCAGTTTCACGGGACAGGGCTACAATGAGCAGTTCTTC.

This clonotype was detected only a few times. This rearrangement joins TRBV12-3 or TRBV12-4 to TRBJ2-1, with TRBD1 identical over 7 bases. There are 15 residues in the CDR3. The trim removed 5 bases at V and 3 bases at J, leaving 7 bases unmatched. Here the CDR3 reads CASSGTEFYYNEQFF. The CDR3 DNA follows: TGTGCCAGCAGTGGGACAGAATTTTACTACAATGAGCAGTTCTTC.

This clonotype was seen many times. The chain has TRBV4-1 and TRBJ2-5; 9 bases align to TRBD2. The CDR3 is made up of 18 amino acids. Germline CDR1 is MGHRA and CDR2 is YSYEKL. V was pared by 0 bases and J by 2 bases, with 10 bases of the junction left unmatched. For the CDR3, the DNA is TGCGCCAGCAGCCAAGAGACGGAGACTAGCGGCTTTCAAGAGACCCAGTACTTC. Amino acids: CASSQETETSGFQETQYF.

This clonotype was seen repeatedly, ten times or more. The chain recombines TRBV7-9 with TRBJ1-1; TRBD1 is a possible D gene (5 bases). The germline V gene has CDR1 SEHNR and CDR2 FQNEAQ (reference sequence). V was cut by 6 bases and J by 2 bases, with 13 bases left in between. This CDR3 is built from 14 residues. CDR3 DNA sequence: TGTGCCAGCAGTTCCACGGGGGGTAACACTGAAGCTTTCTTT. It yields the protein CASSSTGGNTEAFF.

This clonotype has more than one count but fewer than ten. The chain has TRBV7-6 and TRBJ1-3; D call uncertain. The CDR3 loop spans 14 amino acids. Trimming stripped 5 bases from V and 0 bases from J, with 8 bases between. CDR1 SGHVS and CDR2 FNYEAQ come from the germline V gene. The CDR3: CASSEANSGNTIYF. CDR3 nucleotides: TGTGCCAGCAGCGAGGCCAACTCTGGAAACACCATATATTTT.

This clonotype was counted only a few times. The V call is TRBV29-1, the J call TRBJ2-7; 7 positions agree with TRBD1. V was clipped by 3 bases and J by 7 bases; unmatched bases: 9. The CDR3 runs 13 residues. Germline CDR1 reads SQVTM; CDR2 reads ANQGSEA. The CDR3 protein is CSVERGGGGEQYF. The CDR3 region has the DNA TGCAGCGTTGAGAGAGGGGGCGGAGGAGAGCAGTACTTC.

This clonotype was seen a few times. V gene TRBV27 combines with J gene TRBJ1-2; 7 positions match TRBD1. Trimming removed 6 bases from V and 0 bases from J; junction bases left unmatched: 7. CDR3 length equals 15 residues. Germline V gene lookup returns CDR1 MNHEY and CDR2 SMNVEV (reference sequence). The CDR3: CASSLQGTANYGYTF. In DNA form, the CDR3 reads TGTGCCAGCAGCCTACAGGGGACCGCTAACTATGGCTACACCTTC.

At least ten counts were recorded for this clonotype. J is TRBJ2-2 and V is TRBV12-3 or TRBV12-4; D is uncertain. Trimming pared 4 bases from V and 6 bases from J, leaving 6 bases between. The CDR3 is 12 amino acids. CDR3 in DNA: TGTGCCAGCAGTTCTGGGGCCGGGGAGCTGTTTTTT. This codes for CASSSGAGELFF.

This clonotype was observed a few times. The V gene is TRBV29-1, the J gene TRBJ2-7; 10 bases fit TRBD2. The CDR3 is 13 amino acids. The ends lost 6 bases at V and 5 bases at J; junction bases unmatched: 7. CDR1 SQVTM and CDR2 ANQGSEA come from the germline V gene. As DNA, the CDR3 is TGCAGCGTAGCGGGAGGGCAACGGAACGAGCAGTACTTC. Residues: CSVAGGQRNEQYF.

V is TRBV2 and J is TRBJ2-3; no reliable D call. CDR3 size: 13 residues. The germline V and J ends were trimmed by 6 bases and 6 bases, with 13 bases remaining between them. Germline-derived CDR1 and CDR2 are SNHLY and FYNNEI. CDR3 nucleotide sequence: TGTGCCAGCAGCCCTAGACAAGTTGATACGCAGTATTTT. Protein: CASSPRQVDTQYF.

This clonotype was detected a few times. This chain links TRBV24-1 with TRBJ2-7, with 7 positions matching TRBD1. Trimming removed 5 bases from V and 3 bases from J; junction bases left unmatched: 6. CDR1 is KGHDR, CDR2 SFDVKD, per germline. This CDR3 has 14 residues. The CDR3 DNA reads TGTGCCACCAGTGCACAGGGGTCCGACTACGAGCAGTACGTC. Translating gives CATSAQGSDYEQYV.

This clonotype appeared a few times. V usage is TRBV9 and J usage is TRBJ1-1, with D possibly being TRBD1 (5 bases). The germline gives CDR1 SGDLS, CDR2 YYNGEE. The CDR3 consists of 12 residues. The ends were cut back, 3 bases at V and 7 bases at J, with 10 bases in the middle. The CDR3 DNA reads TGTGCCAGCAGCGGGCGAGGGGATGAAGCTTTCTTT. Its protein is CASSGRGDEAFF.

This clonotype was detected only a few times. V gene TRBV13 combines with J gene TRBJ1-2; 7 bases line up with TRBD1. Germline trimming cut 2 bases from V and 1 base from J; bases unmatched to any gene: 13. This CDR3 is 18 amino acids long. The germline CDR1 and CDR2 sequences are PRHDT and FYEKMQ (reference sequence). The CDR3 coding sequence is TGTGCCAGCAGCTTAACTGAGGGACAGCCGGACGTTAACTATGGCTACACCTTC. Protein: CASSLTEGQPDVNYGYTF.

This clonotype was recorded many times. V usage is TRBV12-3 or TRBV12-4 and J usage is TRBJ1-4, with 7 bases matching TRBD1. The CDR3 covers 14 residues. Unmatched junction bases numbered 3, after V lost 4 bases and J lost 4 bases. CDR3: CASSSGQSNEKLFF. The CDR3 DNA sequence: TGTGCCAGCAGTTCGGGACAGAGTAATGAAAAACTGTTTTTT.

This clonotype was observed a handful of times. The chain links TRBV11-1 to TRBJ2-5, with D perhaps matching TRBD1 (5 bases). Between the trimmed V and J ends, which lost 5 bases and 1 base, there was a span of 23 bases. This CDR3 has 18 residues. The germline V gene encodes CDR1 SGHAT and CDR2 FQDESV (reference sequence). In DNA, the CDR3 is TGTGCCAGCAGCCCCGGCTATACCGATGGACACCTCCAAGAGACCCAGTACTTC. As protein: CASSPGYTDGHLQETQYF.

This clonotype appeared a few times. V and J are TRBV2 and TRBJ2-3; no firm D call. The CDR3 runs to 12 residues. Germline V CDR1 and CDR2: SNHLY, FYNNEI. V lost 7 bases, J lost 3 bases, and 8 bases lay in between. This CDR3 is CASKGYTDTQYF. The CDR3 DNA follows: TGTGCCAGCAAAGGTTATACAGATACGCAGTATTTT.

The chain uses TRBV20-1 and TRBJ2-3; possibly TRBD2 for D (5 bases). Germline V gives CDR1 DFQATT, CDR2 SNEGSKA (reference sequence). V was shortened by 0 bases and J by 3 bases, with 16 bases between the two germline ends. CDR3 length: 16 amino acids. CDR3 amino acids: CSARDGAVGRTDTQYF. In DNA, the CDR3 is TGCAGTGCTAGAGATGGAGCGGTAGGGCGTACAGATACGCAGTATTTT.

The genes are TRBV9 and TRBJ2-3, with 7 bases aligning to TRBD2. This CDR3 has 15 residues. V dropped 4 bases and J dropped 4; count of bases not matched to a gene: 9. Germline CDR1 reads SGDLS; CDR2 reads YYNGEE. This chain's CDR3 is CASSPGLGGADTQYF. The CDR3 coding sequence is TGTGCCAGCAGCCCCGGACTAGGAGGGGCAGATACGCAGTATTTT.

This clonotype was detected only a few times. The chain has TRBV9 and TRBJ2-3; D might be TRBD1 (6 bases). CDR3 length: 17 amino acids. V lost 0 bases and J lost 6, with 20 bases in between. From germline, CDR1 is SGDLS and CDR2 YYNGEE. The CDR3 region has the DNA TGTGCCAGCAGCGTAGTTCCCAGGGACATCGGACCGGATACGCAGTATTTT. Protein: CASSVVPRDIGPDTQYF.